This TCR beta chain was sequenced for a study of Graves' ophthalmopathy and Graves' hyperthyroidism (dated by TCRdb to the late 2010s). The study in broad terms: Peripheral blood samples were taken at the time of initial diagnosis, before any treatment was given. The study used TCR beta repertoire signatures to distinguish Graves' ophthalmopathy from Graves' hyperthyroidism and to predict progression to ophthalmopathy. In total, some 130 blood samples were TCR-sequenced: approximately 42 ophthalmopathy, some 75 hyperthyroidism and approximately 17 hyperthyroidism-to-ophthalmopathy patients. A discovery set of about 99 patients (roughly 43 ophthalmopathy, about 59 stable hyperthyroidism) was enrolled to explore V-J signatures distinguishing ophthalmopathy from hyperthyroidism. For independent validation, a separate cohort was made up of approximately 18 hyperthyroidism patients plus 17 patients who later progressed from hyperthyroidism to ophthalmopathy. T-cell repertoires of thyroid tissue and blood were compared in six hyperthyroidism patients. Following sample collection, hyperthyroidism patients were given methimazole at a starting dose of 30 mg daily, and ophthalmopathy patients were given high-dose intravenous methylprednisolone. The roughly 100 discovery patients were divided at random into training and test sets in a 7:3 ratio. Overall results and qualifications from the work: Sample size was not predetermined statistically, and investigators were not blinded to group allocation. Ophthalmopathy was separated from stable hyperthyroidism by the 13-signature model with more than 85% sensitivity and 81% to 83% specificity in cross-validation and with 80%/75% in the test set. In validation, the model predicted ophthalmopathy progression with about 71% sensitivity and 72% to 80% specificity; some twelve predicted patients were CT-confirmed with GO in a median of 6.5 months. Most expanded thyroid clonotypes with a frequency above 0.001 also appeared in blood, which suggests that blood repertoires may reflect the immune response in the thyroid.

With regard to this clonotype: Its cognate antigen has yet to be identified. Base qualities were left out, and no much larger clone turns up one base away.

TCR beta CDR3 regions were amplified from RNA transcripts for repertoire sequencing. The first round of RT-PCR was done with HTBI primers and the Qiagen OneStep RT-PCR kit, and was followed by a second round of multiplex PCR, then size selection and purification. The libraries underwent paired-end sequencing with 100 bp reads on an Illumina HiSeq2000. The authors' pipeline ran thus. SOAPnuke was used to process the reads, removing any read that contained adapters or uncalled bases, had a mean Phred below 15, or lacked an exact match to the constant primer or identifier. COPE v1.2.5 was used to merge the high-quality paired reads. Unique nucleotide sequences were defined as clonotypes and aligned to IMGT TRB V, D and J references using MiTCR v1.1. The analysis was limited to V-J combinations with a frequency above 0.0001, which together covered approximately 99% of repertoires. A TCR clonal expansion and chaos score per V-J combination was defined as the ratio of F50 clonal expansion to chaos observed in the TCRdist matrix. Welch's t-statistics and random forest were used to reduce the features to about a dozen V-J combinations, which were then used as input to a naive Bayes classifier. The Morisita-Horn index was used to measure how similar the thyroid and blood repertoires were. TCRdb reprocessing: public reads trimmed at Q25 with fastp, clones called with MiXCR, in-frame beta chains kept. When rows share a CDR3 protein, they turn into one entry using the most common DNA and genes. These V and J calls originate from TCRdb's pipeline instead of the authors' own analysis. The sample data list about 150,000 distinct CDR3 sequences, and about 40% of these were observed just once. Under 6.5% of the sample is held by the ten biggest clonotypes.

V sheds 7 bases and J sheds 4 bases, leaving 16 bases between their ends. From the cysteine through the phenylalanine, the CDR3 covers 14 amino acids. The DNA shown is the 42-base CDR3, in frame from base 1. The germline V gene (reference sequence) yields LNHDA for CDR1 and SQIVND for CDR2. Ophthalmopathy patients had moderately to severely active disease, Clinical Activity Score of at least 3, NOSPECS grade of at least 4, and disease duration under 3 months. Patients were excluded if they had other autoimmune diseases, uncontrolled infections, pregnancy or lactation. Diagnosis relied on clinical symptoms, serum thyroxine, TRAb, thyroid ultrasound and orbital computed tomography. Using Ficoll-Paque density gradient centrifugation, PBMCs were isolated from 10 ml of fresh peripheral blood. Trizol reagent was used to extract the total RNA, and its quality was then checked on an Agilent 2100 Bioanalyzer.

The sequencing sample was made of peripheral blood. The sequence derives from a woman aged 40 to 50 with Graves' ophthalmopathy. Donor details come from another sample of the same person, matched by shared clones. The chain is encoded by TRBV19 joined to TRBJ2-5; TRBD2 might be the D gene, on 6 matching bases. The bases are TGTGCCAGTAAATTTCCGGGAGTTTCAGAGACCCAGTACTTC. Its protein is CASKFPGVSETQYF.